One and the same sample provided the 11 T cell receptor beta chains below, sequenced in a study of molecular identifiers for immune sequencing clone quantification (dated by TCRdb to the late 2010s). The library was obtained by PCR. Sequencing was performed on a NextSeq 500. The raw public data were reprocessed by TCRdb itself: fastp quality trimming at Q25, MiXCR clonotype calling, in-frame beta chains only. Every entry covers one CDR3 protein and lists the most common genes and DNA from its rows. The sample table shows over 100,000 distinct CDR3 sequences, and under 40% are seen once. The ten largest clones capture around a tenth of the sample. Sequenced material: naive CD8+ T cells from blood, with Jurkat cell RNA spiked in. This specimen's cell subset or site label, interpreted: FACS-sorted CD8+CD4-CCR7+CD45RA+ naive T cells. These receptors came from a human donor in good health. Some libraries in this study had Jurkat cell RNA spiked in.

Points on this clonotype: A read error is likely, as this CDR3 ends without the conserved phenylalanine or tryptophan. The genes are TRBV4-1 and TRBJ2-1, with a weak D call TRBD2 (6 bases). The V gene's germline CDR1 is MGHRA and CDR2 YSYEKL. Trimming took 1 base from V and 9 from J, leaving 16 bases between them. This CDR3 has 15 amino acids. The CDR3 spells CASSQVGRGKSEQFI. The CDR3 nucleotides are TGCGCCAGCAGCCAAGTCGGGAGAGGGAAGAGTGAGCAGTTCATC.

CDR3 residues: CASTGEVKTQYF. For the CDR3, the DNA is TGTGCCAGTACCGGCGAGGTAAAGACCCAGTACTTC. The chain links TRBV12-3 or TRBV12-4 to TRBJ2-5; D is unresolved. The CDR3 loop spans 12 amino acids. Trimming stripped 9 bases from V and 6 bases from J, with 14 bases between.

The rearrangement joins TRBV12-3 or TRBV12-4 to TRBJ2-7, with 7 bases aligning to TRBD2. V lost 7 bases, J lost 3 bases, and 9 bases stayed unmatched. The CDR3 consists of 14 residues. The CDR3 DNA reads as TGTGCCAGCACGATTCGGGGGAGGGTCTACGAGCAGTACTTC. This sequence encodes CASTIRGRVYEQYF.

Concerning this clonotype itself: A clone one base away is much larger, so this may be a read error. This likely comes from a read error, as the CDR3 has no conserved phenylalanine or tryptophan at its end. The chain links TRBV18 to TRBJ1-1; TRBD1 matches at 9 bases. The V gene's germline CDR1 is KGHSH and CDR2 LQKENI. This CDR3 spans 16 amino acids. The V and J ends lost 3 bases and 0 bases, in that order; junction bases with no gene match: 5. This chain's CDR3 is CASSPGTGLMNTEAFI. The CDR3 nucleotides are TGTGCCAGCTCACCCGGGACAGGGCTAATGAACACTGAAGCTTTCATT.

The chain couples TRBV23-1 to TRBJ2-7; D ambiguous. TRBV23-1 is identified as an open reading frame with a role that is uncertain. The CDR3 has 12 amino acids. Trimming took off 7 bases at V and 10 bases at J, with 17 bases between the two ends. As DNA, the CDR3 is TGCGCCAGCAATCCCCAAGGTGATGAACAGTACTTC. This codes for CASNPQGDEQYF.

This clonotype appeared many times. The chain combines TRBV21-1 with TRBJ2-5; no check of the table's D call, TRBD1, against the DNA was made. TRBV21-1 is a pseudogene. The CDR3 length is 14 residues. CDR3 nucleotides: TGTGCCAGCAGCATTACAGGGGGCCGAGAGACCCAGTACTTC. Protein: CASSITGGRETQYF.

As for this clonotype: A much larger clone differs from this one at a single base, so this may be a read error. V gene TRBV7-6 combines with J gene TRBJ2-7; 9 nucleotides line up with TRBD1. CDR1 is SGHVS and CDR2 is FNYEAQ in the germline V gene. The junction had 8 bases not matched to a gene; V was cut back by 8 bases and J by 6 bases. The CDR3 runs to 13 residues. This CDR3 is CASPPHRGREQYF. DNA for the CDR3: TGTGCCAGCCCCCCGCACAGGGGGCGCGAGCAGTACTTC.

The chain has TRBV20-1 and TRBJ2-5, with D possibly TRBD2 on 5 matching bases. The CDR3 runs 17 residues. Per germline, CDR1 DFQATT and CDR2 SNEGSKA (reference sequence). The germline V and J ends were trimmed by 0 bases and 0 bases, with 17 bases remaining between them. This chain's CDR3 is CSARDGWGVNHQETQYF. In DNA, the CDR3 is TGCAGTGCTAGAGATGGTTGGGGAGTCAATCACCAAGAGACCCAGTACTTC.

In regard to this clonotype: At one end the junction does not follow the germline gene, possibly because of a read error. This sequence joins TRBV20-1 and TRBJ2-1; the match to TRBD2 covers 10 bases. This CDR3 comprises 14 residues. Per germline, CDR1 DFQATT and CDR2 SNEGSKA (reference sequence). Here the CDR3 DNA reads TGCAGTGTCCCTAGCGGGAGCTCCTACAAAGAGCAGTTCTTC. Its translation: CSVPSGSSYKEQFF.

Ten or more counts support this clonotype. The chain is built from TRBV2 and TRBJ1-5; possible D gene TRBD1, 5 bases. This CDR3 is 15 amino acids long. Trimming took off 4 bases at V and 5 bases at J, with 15 bases between the two ends. Germline V gene lookup returns CDR1 SNHLY and CDR2 FYNNEI. CDR3 nucleotides: TGTGCCAGCAGTGGCGGGGCCGGGTCCCATCAGCCCCAGCATTTT. This sequence encodes CASSGGAGSHQPQHF.

This clonotype came up a few times. The rearrangement links TRBV19 to TRBJ2-1, with 7 bases identical to TRBD1. The germline gives CDR1 LNHDA, CDR2 SQIVND (reference sequence). CDR3 size: 13 residues. The ends lost 4 bases at V and 7 bases at J; junction bases unmatched: 4. CDR3 protein: CASSKGQNNEQFF. CDR3 nucleotide sequence: TGTGCCAGTAGTAAGGGACAGAATAATGAGCAGTTCTTC.